Following are 32 T cell receptor beta chains from one sample sequenced in a study of blood T cells in healthy people across ages. A J-beta primer mix and a sample-barcoded 5' primer were used in a second PCR of about 7 to 12 cycles. MiXCR was run by TCRdb on the 5' RACE reads, yielding one entry per CDR3 protein. The table has some 880,000 distinct CDR3 sequences, about 36% seen once. The specimen sequenced was blood. These TCRs come from a man younger than 35 in good health.

The chain links TRBV20-1 to TRBJ2-7; D may match TRBD1 or TRBD2 (5 bases each). CDR1 and CDR2 from the germline V gene are DFQATT and SNEGSKA (reference sequence). V lost 5 bases to trimming and J lost 2 bases, with 13 bases between them. The length of the CDR3 is 13 residues. CDR3 sequence (DNA): TGCAGTGCTGGGACCGGGACCACCTACGAGCAGTACTTC. Translation: CSAGTGTTYEQYF.

A note on this clonotype: A junction boundary mismatches the germline segment, possibly from a read error. The chain employs TRBV12-3 or TRBV12-4 and TRBJ1-5; unclear D gene. CDR3 length: 12 residues. Here the CDR3 reads CAGSFGDQPQHF. CDR3 coding DNA: TGTGCCGGCAGTTTTGGAGATCAGCCCCAGCATTTT.

The chain recombines TRBV28 with TRBJ1-6; 8 bases are a match to TRBD1. The CDR3 length is 18 residues. Germline V CDR1 and CDR2: MDHEN, SYDVKM. The trim removed 4 bases at V and 5 bases at J, leaving 13 bases unmatched. CDR3 loop: CASSSPMGQASNNSPLHF. CDR3 nucleotides: TGTGCCAGCAGTTCACCTATGGGACAGGCAAGCAATAATTCACCCCTCCACTTT.

This clonotype was counted a few times. The chain uses TRBV10-3 and TRBJ1-1; D unclear. V lost 0 bases to trimming and J lost 6 bases, with 8 bases between them. The CDR3 extends over 13 amino acids. Germline V gene sequence: CDR1 ENHRY, CDR2 SYGVKD. DNA of the CDR3: TGTGCCATCAGTGAGTCCCTGATCTCTGAAGCTTTCTTT. Protein sequence: CAISESLISEAFF.

This chain uses TRBV4-1 with TRBJ2-7; the D call may be TRBD1 or TRBD2 (7 bases each). V lost 3 bases and J lost 4, with 13 bases in between. The CDR3 loop spans 14 amino acids. CDR1 is MGHRA and CDR2 is YSYEKL in the germline V gene. The CDR3 nucleotides are TGCGCCAGCAGCCAGAGGGAGGGGGCGTACGAGCAGTACTTC. Its protein is CASSQREGAYEQYF.

A word on this clonotype: An end of the junction differs from the germline gene, which may be a read error. V gene TRBV20-1 combines with J gene TRBJ1-3; D remains unclear. Germline values: CDR1 DFQATT, CDR2 SNEGSKA (reference sequence). The CDR3 extends over 14 amino acids. The CDR3: CSAGEGEGGNTIYF. The DNA for the CDR3 is TGCAGTGCTGGAGAGGGAGAGGGAGGAAACACCATATATTTT.

This clonotype was detected only a few times. The V and J genes are TRBV7-2 and TRBJ2-3; 7 positions match TRBD2. The CDR3 runs 14 residues. V lost 5 bases to trimming and J lost 9 bases; unmatched junction nucleotides: 11. The germline V gene has CDR1 SGHTA and CDR2 FQGNSA. CDR3 DNA: TGTGCCAGCAGCCCCAGACTAGCTTATTCAACGCAGTATTTT. This encodes CASSPRLAYSTQYF.

This clonotype has just a few counts. The chain joins TRBV9 to TRBJ1-6, with TRBD1 matching over 7 bases. Germline-derived CDR1 and CDR2 are SGDLS and YYNGEE. V shed 4 bases, J shed 7 bases, and the junction held 5 bases outside the gene matches. The CDR3 is 14 amino acids. DNA of the CDR3: TGTGCCAGCAGCCTACAGGGGATCAATTCACCCCTCCACTTT. As protein: CASSLQGINSPLHF.

Regarding this clonotype: Possible read error: a much larger clone is one base away. The conserved closing phenylalanine or tryptophan is absent in this CDR3, likely reflecting a read error. V gene TRBV4-1 combines with J gene TRBJ2-4; a weak D match, TRBD2 (5 bases). Germline V gene sequence: CDR1 MGHRA, CDR2 YSYEKL. The V end lost 4 bases, the J end lost 7 bases, and 14 bases lay between the germline ends. This CDR3 has 14 residues. This CDR3 reads CASSRGWQANIQYV. The CDR3 coding sequence is TGCGCCAGCAGCCGAGGGTGGCAGGCGAACATTCAGTACGTC.

CDR3 in amino acids: CASTDRVSPLHF. The CDR3 DNA reads as TGTGCCAGCACCGACAGGGTTTCACCCCTCCACTTT. The rearrangement links TRBV12-3 or TRBV12-4 to TRBJ1-6, with 7 bases identical to TRBD1. The CDR3 is made up of 12 amino acids. The V segment lost 7 bases and the J segment 9 bases; nucleotides outside the gene matches: 3.

The V gene is TRBV11-2, the J gene TRBJ2-5, with D possibly matching TRBD2 (6 bases). The CDR3 runs 15 residues. The germline gives CDR1 SGHAT, CDR2 FQNNGV. V lost 4 bases and J 2 bases, leaving 14 bases between the germline ends. CDR3 residues: CASSSLRGVQETQYF. In DNA form, the CDR3 reads TGTGCCAGCAGCTCCTTACGCGGGGTACAAGAGACCCAGTACTTC.

V gene TRBV6-5 combines with J gene TRBJ2-1; a weak D match, TRBD1 (6 bases). This CDR3 has 15 amino acids. With 2 bases removed from V and 6 bases from J, the gap between germline ends came to 14 bases. CDR1 and CDR2 from the germline V gene are MNHEY and SVGAGI. The CDR3, as DNA: TGTGCCAGCAGTTACGTGGCAGGGGAGAGCAATGAGCAGTTCTTC. This translates into CASSYVAGESNEQFF.

This clonotype came up many times. The chain joins TRBV7-2 to TRBJ1-2; perhaps TRBD1 as D (6 bases). V lost 1 base and J 3 bases, leaving 9 bases between the germline ends. Germline CDR1 and CDR2: SGHTA and FQGNSA. CDR3 length: 14 amino acids. The CDR3 nucleotides read TGTGCCAGCAGCTTAGGACGGACAGACTATGGCTACACCTTC. Translation gives CASSLGRTDYGYTF. The full variable domain, in which reference TRBV7-2 and TRBJ1-2 provide the parts outside the CDR3, is GAGVSQSPSNKVTEKGKDVELRCDPISGHTALYWYRQSLGQGLEFLIYFQGNSAPDKSGLPSDRFSAERTGGSVSTLTIQRTQQEDSAVYLCASSLGRTDYGYTFGSGTRLTVV.

The table lists this clonotype with a count of one. V gene TRBV10-3 combines with J gene TRBJ1-6, with D unresolved. V was clipped by 6 bases and J by 11 bases, with 26 bases between them. Germline V gene data show CDR1 as ENHRY and CDR2 as SYGVKD. The length of the CDR3 is 17 residues. CDR3 protein: CAISMQNLASKGTPLHF. CDR3 DNA: TGTGCCATCAGCATGCAAAACCTGGCCTCTAAAGGGACACCCCTCCACTTT.

The sample holds a few counts of this clonotype. This chain joins TRBV28 and TRBJ2-3, with D possibly matching TRBD1 (6 bases). CDR1 is MDHEN and CDR2 is SYDVKM in the germline V gene. This CDR3 is built from 13 residues. Between the trimmed V and J ends, which lost 7 bases and 2 bases, there was a span of 10 bases. The CDR3 bases are TGTGCCAGCAATGGGGGCGCCACAGATACGCAGTATTTT. It encodes CASNGGATDTQYF.

The chain has TRBV14 and TRBJ2-3; D is unresolved. The CDR3 runs to 14 residues. The V gene's germline CDR1 is SGHDN and CDR2 FVKESK. Trimming took off 0 bases at V and 2 bases at J, with 6 bases between the two ends. The CDR3 sequence: CASSQDWPTDTQYF. The DNA of the CDR3 is TGTGCCAGCAGCCAAGATTGGCCCACAGATACGCAGTATTTT.

The chain joins TRBV29-1 to TRBJ1-1, with 7 bases that match TRBD1. Germline CDR1 reads SQVTM; CDR2 reads ANQGSEA. The trim removed 6 bases at V and 1 base at J, leaving 5 bases unmatched. The length of the CDR3 is 13 residues. This CDR3 is CSVNTGANTEAFF. The CDR3 bases are TGCAGCGTAAATACAGGGGCGAACACTGAAGCTTTCTTT.

The V gene is TRBV11-2, the J gene TRBJ1-3; the D is unclear. Germline V gene lookup returns CDR1 SGHAT and CDR2 FQNNGV. V lost 2 bases and J 2 bases, leaving 13 bases between the germline ends. The CDR3 runs to 16 residues. The CDR3 loop reads CASSLMAIKTGNTIYF. CDR3 DNA sequence: TGTGCCAGCAGCTTAATGGCCATAAAGACTGGAAACACCATATATTTT.

V is TRBV5-1 and J is TRBJ2-7, with TRBD2 as a possible D gene (5 bases). The CDR3 is 14 residues long. V was cut by 0 bases and J by 7 bases, with 14 bases left in between. From germline, CDR1 is SGHRS and CDR2 YFSETQ. The CDR3 is CASSLGSSEDEQYF. The CDR3 region has the DNA TGCGCCAGCAGCTTGGGTAGTAGCGAGGATGAGCAGTACTTC.

As concerns this clonotype: The junction does not match germline at one end; this may be a read error. The chain uses TRBV15 and TRBJ1-1; D unclear. This CDR3 has 15 residues. Germline-derived CDR1 and CDR2 are LNHNV and YYDKDF (reference sequence). The DNA of the CDR3 is TGTGCCACCAGCAGAACACCGAGCCAGAAGACTGGAGCTTTCTTT. It codes for CATSRTPSQKTGAFF.

The genes are TRBV29-1 and TRBJ2-5; perhaps D is TRBD1 or TRBD2 (5 bases each). Germline CDR1 reads SQVTM; CDR2 reads ANQGSEA. V gave up 1 base and J gave up 11 bases, with 14 bases separating them. This CDR3 has 12 residues. CDR3 amino acids: CSVEARAGEQYF. As DNA, the CDR3 is TGCAGCGTTGAAGCCAGGGCTGGGGAGCAGTACTTC. Drawing the rest from reference TRBV29-1 and TRBJ2-5, the complete variable domain is SAVISQKPSRDICQRGTSLTIQCQVDSQVTMMFWYRQQPGQSLTLIATANQGSEATYESGFVIDKFPISRPNLTFSTLTVSNMSPEDSSIYLCSVEARAGEQYFGPGTRLLVL.

In this sample, this clonotype turned up once. The J gene is TRBJ1-2, the V gene TRBV20-1, with D possibly being TRBD1 (5 bases). CDR3 length: 12 residues. Germline CDR1 reads DFQATT; CDR2 reads SNEGSKA (reference sequence). V lost 3 bases to trimming and J lost 6 bases, with 11 bases between them. CDR3 nucleotide sequence: TGCAGTGCTAGTGGGGGATCCAATGGCTACACCTTC. This codes for CSASGGSNGYTF.

This clonotype was detected many times. The rearrangement uses TRBV5-5 and TRBJ1-1; 8 nucleotides align to TRBD1. The CDR3 consists of 14 residues. V was clipped by 5 bases and J by 1 base; unmatched bases: 4. CDR1 is SGHKS, CDR2 YYEKEE, per germline (reference sequence). CDR3 DNA: TGTGCCAGCAGTGTCGGACAGGGGAACACTGAAGCTTTCTTT. The encoded protein is CASSVGQGNTEAFF. Full variable domain (remainder filled in from reference TRBV5-5 and TRBJ1-1): DAGVTQSPTHLIKTRGQQVTLRCSPISGHKSVSWYQQVLGQGPQFIFQYYEKEERGRGNFPDRFSARQFPNYSSELNVNALLLGDSALYLCASSVGQGNTEAFFGQGTRLTVV.

The sample holds a few counts of this clonotype. The CDR3 DNA reads as TGCAGTGCTAGTCGGGACAGGGTAGGAGAGCAGTTCTTC. Amino acid sequence: CSASRDRVGEQFF. The chain joins TRBV20-1 to TRBJ2-1, with 9 bases lining up with TRBD1. Trimming at V came to 3 bases and at J to 10 bases, leaving 7 bases not matched to a gene. The CDR3 extends over 13 amino acids. Germline V CDR1 and CDR2: DFQATT, SNEGSKA (reference sequence).

V is TRBV5-6 and J is TRBJ2-3, with D possibly TRBD2 on 7 matching bases. V gave up 5 bases and J gave up 5 bases, with 15 bases separating them. There are 14 residues in the CDR3. Germline CDR1 is SGHDT and CDR2 is YYEEEE. The CDR3 DNA sequence: TGTGCCAGCAGTTCCCCGGGGGGCCTAGATACGCAGTATTTT. Amino acid sequence: CASSSPGGLDTQYF.

The J gene is TRBJ2-2, the V gene TRBV6-5; tentatively, D is TRBD1 or TRBD2 (5 bases each). V lost 2 bases and J 2 bases, leaving 21 bases between the germline ends. The CDR3 loop spans 19 amino acids. Germline loops: CDR1 MNHEY, CDR2 SVGAGI. CDR3 sequence reads: CASSYHSRPGRRNTGELFF. The CDR3 bases are TGTGCCAGCAGTTACCACTCCCGTCCAGGGAGAAGAAACACCGGGGAGCTGTTTTTT.

V and J are TRBV27 and TRBJ1-2; possibly TRBD1 for D (6 bases). CDR3 length: 14 residues. Trimming took 5 bases from V and 10 from J, leaving 20 bases between them. CDR1 is MNHEY and CDR2 is SMNVEV in the germline V gene (reference sequence). The CDR3 protein is CASSLDRTVCDYTF. The CDR3, as DNA: TGTGCCAGCAGTCTAGACAGGACGGTCTGTGACTACACCTTC.

In its sample, this clonotype was seen many times. The CDR3 loop is CASGDLGGSNYEQYF. As DNA, the CDR3 is TGTGCCAGCGGAGACTTAGGGGGCTCCAACTACGAGCAGTACTTC. This chain connects TRBV12-3 or TRBV12-4 to TRBJ2-7, with 7 bases lining up with TRBD1. V lost 8 bases to trimming and J lost 3 bases; unmatched junction nucleotides: 13. The CDR3 runs to 15 residues.

Ten or more counts support this clonotype. V usage is TRBV6-5 and J usage is TRBJ1-5, with D maybe TRBD1 (5 bases). Germline V gives CDR1 MNHEY, CDR2 SVGAGI. V shed 5 bases and J shed 7 bases, with 9 bases lying between them. CDR3 length: 12 amino acids. CDR3 bases: TGTGCCAGCAGTCAGGGTAGGCAGCCCCAGCATTTT. This codes for CASSQGRQPQHF.

The chain links TRBV4-2 to TRBJ2-3, with 7 bases identical to TRBD1. The CDR3 totals 13 residues. V was pared by 0 bases and J by 9 bases, with 3 bases of the junction left unmatched. CDR1 LGHNA and CDR2 YNFKEQ come from the germline V gene. Written as DNA, the CDR3 is TGTGCCAGCAGCCAAGAGAACAGGGGCACGCAGTATTTT. As protein: CASSQENRGTQYF.

Many counts were recorded for this clonotype. The chain couples TRBV7-2 to TRBJ2-7, with TRBD1 matching 9 bases. CDR3 length equals 16 residues. CDR1 is SGHTA, CDR2 FQGNSA, per germline. V trimming: 1 base; J trimming: 2 bases; junction bases outside the gene matches: 6. The chain's CDR3 is CASSLGGQGGAYEQYF. In nucleotides, the CDR3 is TGTGCCAGCAGCTTAGGGGGACAGGGTGGTGCCTACGAGCAGTACTTC.

The chain has TRBV7-9 and TRBJ2-3, with D perhaps TRBD1 (5 bases). CDR3 size: 16 residues. Germline CDR1 reads SEHNR; CDR2 reads FQNEAQ (reference sequence). V gave up 5 bases and J gave up 4 bases, with 19 bases separating them. CDR3 amino acids: CASSPPGRVESDTQYF. The CDR3 nucleotides are TGTGCCAGCAGCCCCCCGGGCAGGGTCGAATCAGATACGCAGTATTTT.